A single TCR beta chain is shown here with its context. Its antigen remains unidentified. The sample comes from a study of shared clonotypes between healthy human individuals. Study-wide context: Plates per donor: three CD4 naive, three CD4 memory, two CD8 naive, one CD8 memory.

Findings of the study overall: Naive CD4 clonotypes were shared across a handful of donors at roughly 5.3%. Among non-shared clonotypes, generation probabilities were lower than among those shared by all four donors.

Every immunoSEQ plate was one replicate of a subset's evenly spread DNA. Sequenced by immunoSEQ multiplex PCR; TCRdb stores in-frame clones only, minus some. The table lists fewer than 1.4 million clones, 75% to 85% of them singletons. Sequenced input: memory CD4+ T cells from PBMCs. The subset here: CD45RA-negative fraction. The TCR sequence derives from a man between 18 and 35 years old in good health. Some clones in this sample may be carry-over from other donors' samples.

CDR3 coding DNA: TGTGCCAGCACCCCCCGGGTCGGCAGGGGGAACACTGAAGCTTTCTTT. Residues: CASTPRVGRGNTEAFF. This rearrangement joins TRBV27 to TRBJ1-1; perhaps TRBD1 as D (6 bases). Germline V CDR1 and CDR2: MNHEY, SMNVEV (reference sequence). The CDR3 runs 16 residues. Trimming shortened V by 7 bases and J by 1 base, and 19 bases separated the two germline ends.